This T cell receptor (beta chain) was documented in a study of blood T cell repertoires in COVID-19. Across the study: Collection of acute and convalescent COVID-19 samples took place in the United States, Italy and Spain.

Some clones are missing from TCRdb's copy, which holds only in-frame ones; the method was immunoSEQ multiplex PCR. There are about 200,000 clones in the sample; 82% occur only once, and approximately 7.8% lies in the top ten. The germline gives CDR1 MDHEN, CDR2 SYDVKM. The V end lost 5 bases, the J end lost 0 bases, and 13 bases lay between the germline ends. The CDR3 loop spans 15 amino acids. The clonotype originates from a woman in her fifties or sixties with COVID-19, enrolled during active disease. The sequencing input was peripheral blood. The V gene is TRBV28, the J gene TRBJ1-2; D gene unclear. CDR3 in amino acids: CASSTSWGANYGYTF. Here the CDR3 DNA reads TGTGCCAGCAGTACCTCATGGGGAGCTAACTATGGCTACACCTTC.